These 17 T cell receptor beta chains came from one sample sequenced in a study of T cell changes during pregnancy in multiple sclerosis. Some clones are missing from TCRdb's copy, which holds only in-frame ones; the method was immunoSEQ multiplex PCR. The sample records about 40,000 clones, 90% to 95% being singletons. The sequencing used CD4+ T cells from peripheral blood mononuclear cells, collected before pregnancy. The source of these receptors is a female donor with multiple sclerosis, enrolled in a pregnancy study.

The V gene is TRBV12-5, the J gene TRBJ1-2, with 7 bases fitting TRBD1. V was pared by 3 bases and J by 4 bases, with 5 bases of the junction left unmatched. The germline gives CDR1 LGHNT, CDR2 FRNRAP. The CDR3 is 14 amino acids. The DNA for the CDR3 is TGTGCTAGTGGTTTTCGACAGGGACGCTATGGCTACACCTTC. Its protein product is CASGFRQGRYGYTF.

The chain's CDR3 is CSVLAGGRVGELFF. In DNA, the CDR3 is TGCAGCGTGCTAGCGGGGGGTCGGGTCGGGGAGCTGTTTTTT. The chain links TRBV29-1 to TRBJ2-2; 11 bases are a match to TRBD2. Germline V CDR1 and CDR2: SQVTM, ANQGSEA. V shed 6 bases and J 7 bases; nucleotides not matched to a gene: 7. There are 14 residues in the CDR3.

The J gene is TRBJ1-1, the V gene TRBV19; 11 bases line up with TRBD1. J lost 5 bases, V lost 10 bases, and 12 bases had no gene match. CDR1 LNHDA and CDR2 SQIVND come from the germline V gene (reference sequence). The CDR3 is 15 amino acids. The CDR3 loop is CATLIWTGGRTEAFF. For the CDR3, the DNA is TGTGCCACTCTAATCTGGACAGGGGGCCGGACTGAAGCTTTCTTT.

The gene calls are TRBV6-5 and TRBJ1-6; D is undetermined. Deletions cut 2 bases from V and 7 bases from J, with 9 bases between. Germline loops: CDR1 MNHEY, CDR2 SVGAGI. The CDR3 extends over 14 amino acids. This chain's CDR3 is CASSYGGWNSPLHF. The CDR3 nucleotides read TGTGCCAGCAGTTACGGCGGGTGGAATTCACCCCTCCACTTT.

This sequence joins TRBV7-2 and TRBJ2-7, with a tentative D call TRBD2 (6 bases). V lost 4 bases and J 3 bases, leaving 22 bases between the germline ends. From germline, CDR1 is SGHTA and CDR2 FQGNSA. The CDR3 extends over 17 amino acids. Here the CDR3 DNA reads TGTGCCAGCAGCTCCAGGCGGCCGGGACTGGGAAGCTACGAGCAGTACTTC. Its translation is CASSSRRPGLGSYEQYF. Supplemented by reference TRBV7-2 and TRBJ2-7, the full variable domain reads GAGVSQSPSNKVTEKGKDVELRCDPISGHTALYWYRQSLGQGLEFLIYFQGNSAPDKSGLPSDRFSAERTGGSVSTLTIQRTQQEDSAVYLCASSSRRPGLGSYEQYFGPGTRLTVT.

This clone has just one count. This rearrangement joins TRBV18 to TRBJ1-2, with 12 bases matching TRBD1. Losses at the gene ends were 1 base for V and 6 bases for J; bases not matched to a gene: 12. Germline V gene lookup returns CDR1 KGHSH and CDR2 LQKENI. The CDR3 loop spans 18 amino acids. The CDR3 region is CASSPQTGTGGVRDGYTF. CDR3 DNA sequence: TGTGCCAGCTCACCACAAACCGGGACAGGGGGCGTTCGCGATGGCTACACCTTC.

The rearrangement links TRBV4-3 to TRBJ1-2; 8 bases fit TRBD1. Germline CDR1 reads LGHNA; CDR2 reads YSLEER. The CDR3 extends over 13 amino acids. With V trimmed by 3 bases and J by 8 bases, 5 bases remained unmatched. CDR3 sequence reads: CASSQQGARGYTF. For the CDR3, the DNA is TGCGCCAGCAGCCAGCAGGGGGCGCGAGGCTACACCTTC.

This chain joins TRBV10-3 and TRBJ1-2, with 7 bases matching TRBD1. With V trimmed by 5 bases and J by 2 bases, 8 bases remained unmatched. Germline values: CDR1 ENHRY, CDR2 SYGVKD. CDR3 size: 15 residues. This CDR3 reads CAISPHGTANYGYTF. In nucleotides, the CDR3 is TGTGCCATCAGTCCCCACGGGACAGCGAACTATGGCTACACCTTC.

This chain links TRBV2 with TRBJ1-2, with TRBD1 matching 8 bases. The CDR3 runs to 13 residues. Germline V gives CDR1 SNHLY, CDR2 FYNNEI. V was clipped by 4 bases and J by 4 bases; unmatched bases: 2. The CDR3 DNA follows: TGTGCCAGCAGTGTAGACAGGGGCTATGGCTACACCTTC. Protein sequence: CASSVDRGYGYTF.

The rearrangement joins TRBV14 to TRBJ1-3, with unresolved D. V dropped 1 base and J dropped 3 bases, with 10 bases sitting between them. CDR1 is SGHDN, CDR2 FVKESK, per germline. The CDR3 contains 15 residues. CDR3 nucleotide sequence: TGTGCCAGCAGCCAAGGGTGGTTACTTGGAAACACCATATATTTT. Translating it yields CASSQGWLLGNTIYF.

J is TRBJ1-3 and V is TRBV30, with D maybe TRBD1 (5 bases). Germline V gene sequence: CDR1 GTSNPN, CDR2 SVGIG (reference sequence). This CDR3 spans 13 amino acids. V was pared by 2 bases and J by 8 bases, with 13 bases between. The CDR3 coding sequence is TGTGCCTGGAGTCAGGCATCGGGGGACACCATATATTTT. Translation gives CAWSQASGDTIYF.

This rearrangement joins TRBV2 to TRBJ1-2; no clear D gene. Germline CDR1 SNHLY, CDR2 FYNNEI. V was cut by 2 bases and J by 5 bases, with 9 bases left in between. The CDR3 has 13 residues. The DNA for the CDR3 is TGTGCCAGCAGTGAAAGGACGGGATATGGCTACACCTTC. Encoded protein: CASSERTGYGYTF. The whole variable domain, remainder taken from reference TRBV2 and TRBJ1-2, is EPEVTQTPSHQVTQMGQEVILRCVPISNHLYFYWYRQILGQKVEFLVSFYNNEISEKSEIFDDQFSVERPDGSNFTLKIRSTKLEDSAMYFCASSERTGYGYTFGSGTRLTVV.

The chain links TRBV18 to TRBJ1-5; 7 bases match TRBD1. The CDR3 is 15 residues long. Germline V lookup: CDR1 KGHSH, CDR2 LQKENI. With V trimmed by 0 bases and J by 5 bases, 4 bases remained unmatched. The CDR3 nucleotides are TGTGCCAGCTCACCACCAGGGGGCTCTGATCAGCCCCAGCATTTT. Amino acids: CASSPPGGSDQPQHF.

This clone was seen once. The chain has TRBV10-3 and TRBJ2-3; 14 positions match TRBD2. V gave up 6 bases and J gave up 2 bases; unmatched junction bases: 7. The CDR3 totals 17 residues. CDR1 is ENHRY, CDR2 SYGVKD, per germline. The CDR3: CAIRSGLAGGTTDTQYF. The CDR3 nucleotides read TGTGCCATCAGATCCGGACTAGCGGGGGGAACCACAGATACGCAGTATTTT.

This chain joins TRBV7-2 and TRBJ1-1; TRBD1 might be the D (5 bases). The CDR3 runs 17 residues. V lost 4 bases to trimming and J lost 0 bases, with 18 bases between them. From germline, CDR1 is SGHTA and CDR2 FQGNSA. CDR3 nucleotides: TGTGCCAGCAGCTCCCGGGGATGGGGGACTATGAACACTGAAGCTTTCTTT. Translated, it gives CASSSRGWGTMNTEAFF.

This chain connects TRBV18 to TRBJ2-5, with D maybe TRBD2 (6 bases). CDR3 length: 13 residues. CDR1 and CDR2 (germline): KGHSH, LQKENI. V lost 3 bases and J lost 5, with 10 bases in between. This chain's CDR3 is CASSPGGSETQYF. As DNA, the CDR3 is TGTGCCAGCTCACCGGGAGGAAGTGAGACCCAGTACTTC.

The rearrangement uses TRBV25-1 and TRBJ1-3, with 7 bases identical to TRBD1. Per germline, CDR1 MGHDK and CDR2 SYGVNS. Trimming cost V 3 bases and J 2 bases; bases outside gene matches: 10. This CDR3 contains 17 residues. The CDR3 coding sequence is TGTGCCAGCAGTGACTTATCCGGGACAGTCCCTGGAAACACCATATATTTT. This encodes CASSDLSGTVPGNTIYF.